This T cell receptor beta chain originates from a study of regulatory T cells in long-lasting Graves disease. As for the study in general: Prior antithyroid drug treatment in newly diagnosed Graves' patients lasted under 3 months.

This clonotype was detected many times. Time point described: newly diagnosed GD, antithyroid drugs for less than 3 months. Extracted PBMC RNA gave rise to the TCR library. Under American Thyroid Association guidelines, Graves' disease was diagnosed. Patients came through an endocrinology department, and that department was in Xi'an, China. Relying on iRepertoire HTBI primers and Arm-PCR of CDR3 regions, the team built TCR beta libraries. TCRdb fed the multiplex PCR reads into MiXCR, producing one record per CDR3 protein. Of 550,000 to 700,000 distinct CDR3 sequences listed, roughly 15% are singletons. Deletions cut 2 bases from V and 4 bases from J, with 8 bases between. The CDR3 contains 13 residues. Germline values: CDR1 SGHAT, CDR2 FQNNGV. The same specimen was also included in a second study, on T cells in Graves' hyperthyroidism and ophthalmopathy. This second study notes: Stable hyperthyroidism: no ophthalmopathy progression over 18 months of follow-up.

Specimen: peripheral blood mononuclear cells (PBMCs), collected at new diagnosis, from a patient treated with antithyroid drugs. The receptor was derived from a man aged 18 to 29 with Graves disease. The chain couples TRBV11-2 to TRBJ2-5; D is uncertain. The CDR3 DNA sequence: TGTGCCAGCAGCTTATGGTTAGGAGAGACCCAGTACTTC. Amino acids: CASSLWLGETQYF.